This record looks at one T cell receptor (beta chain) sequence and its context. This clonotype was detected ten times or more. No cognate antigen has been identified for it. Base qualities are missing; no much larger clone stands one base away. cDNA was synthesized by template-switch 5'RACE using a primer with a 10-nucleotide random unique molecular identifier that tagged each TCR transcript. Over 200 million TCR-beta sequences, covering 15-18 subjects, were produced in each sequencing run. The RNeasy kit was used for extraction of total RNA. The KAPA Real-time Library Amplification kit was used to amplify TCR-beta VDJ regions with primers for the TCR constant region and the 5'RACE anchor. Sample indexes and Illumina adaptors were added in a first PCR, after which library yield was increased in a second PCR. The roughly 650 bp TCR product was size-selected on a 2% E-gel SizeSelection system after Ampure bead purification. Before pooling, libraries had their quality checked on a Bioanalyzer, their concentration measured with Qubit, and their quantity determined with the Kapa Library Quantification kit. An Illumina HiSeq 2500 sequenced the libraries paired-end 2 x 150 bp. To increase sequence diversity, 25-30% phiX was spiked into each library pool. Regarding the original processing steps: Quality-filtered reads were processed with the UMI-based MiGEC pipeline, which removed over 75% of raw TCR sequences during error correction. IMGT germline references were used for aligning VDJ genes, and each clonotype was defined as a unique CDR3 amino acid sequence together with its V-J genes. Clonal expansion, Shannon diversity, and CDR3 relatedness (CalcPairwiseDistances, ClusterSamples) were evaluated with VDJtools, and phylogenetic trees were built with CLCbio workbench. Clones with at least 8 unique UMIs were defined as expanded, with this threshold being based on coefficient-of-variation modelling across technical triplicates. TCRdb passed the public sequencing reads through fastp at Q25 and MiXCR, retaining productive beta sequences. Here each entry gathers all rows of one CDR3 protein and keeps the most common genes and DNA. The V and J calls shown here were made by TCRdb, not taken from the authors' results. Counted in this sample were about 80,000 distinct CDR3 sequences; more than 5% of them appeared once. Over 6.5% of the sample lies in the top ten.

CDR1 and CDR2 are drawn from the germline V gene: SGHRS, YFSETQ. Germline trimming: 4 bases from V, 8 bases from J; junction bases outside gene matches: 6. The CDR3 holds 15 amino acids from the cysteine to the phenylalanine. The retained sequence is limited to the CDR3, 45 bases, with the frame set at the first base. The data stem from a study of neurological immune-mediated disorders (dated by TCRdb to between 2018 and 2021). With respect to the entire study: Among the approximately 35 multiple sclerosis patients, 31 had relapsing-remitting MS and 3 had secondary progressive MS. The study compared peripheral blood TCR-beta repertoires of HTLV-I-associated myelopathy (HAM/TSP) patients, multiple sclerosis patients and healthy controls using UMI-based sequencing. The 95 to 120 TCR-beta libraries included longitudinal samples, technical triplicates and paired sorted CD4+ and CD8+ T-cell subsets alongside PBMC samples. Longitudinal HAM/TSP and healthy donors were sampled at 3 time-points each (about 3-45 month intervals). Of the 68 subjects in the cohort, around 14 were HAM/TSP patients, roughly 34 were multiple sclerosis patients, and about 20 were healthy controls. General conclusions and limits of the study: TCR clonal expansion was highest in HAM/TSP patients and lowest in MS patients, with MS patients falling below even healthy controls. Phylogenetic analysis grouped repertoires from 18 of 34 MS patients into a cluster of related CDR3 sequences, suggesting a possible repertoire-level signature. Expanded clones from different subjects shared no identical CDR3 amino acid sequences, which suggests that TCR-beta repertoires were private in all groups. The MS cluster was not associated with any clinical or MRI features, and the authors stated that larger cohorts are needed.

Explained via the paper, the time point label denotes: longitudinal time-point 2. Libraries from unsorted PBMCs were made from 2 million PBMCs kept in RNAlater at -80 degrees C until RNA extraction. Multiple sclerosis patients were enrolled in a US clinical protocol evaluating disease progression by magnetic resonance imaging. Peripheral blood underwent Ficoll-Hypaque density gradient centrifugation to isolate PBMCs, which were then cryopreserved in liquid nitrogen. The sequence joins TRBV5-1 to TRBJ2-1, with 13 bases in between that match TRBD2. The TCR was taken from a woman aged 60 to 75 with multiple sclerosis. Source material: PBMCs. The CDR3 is CASSVTSGGAHEQFF. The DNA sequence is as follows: TGCGCCAGCAGCGTTACTAGCGGGGGGGCCCATGAGCAGTTCTTC.